This TCR beta chain appears in the sequencing data of a study of response to subunit inactivated influenza vaccine. Study findings and constraints: Authors suggested each seasonal influenza vaccination recruits few new T cells.

The CDR3 is 11 amino acids. The germline V gene has CDR1 DFQATT and CDR2 SNEGSKA (reference sequence). Trimming removed 6 bases from V and 8 bases from J, with 11 bases in between. There are a few counts of this clonotype. The antigen is unknown. From the RT-PCR reads, TCRdb called clonotypes with MiXCR, one entry per CDR3 protein. This sample has around 850,000 distinct CDR3 sequences, with around a sixth found just once. Sequencing used PBMCs from blood, obtained around 5 days after vaccination. The chain couples TRBV20-1 to TRBJ2-1; D not certain. The receptor was derived from a man over 45 who received an inactivated influenza vaccine. CDR3 nucleotide sequence: TGCAGTGCCGCCCCCCGGGATGAGCAGTTCTTC. This sequence encodes CSAAPRDEQFF.